Reported below is one TCR beta chain. Authors' processing steps: Amplifying reference gene primers gave estimates of nucleated cell counts. Sequencing used immunoSEQ multiplex PCR; TCRdb keeps in-frame clones, though not all of them. Clone size and V and J calls were adopted from that table, with D and trimming inferred from the DNA. The data contain about 240,000 clones, approximately 80% of them singletons. This record belongs to a study of blood T cell repertoires in COVID-19. Study background: Sites in the United States, Italy and Spain provided acute and convalescent COVID-19 samples. Sample material is recorded as cDNA or gDNA derived from T cells, B-cell-depleted T cells, or PBMCs.

The CDR3 length is 15 residues. Deletions cut 1 base from V and 1 base from J, with 11 bases between. Germline V lookup: CDR1 SGHRS, CDR2 YFSETQ. This chain connects TRBV5-1 to TRBJ1-1, with D unclear. The receptor was isolated from a woman at least 80 years old with acute or convalescent COVID-19. The material sequenced was peripheral blood. The CDR3 sequence is CASSLFGEGNTEAFF. In DNA form, the CDR3 reads TGCGCCAGCAGCTTGTTCGGGGAAGGGAACACTGAAGCTTTCTTT.